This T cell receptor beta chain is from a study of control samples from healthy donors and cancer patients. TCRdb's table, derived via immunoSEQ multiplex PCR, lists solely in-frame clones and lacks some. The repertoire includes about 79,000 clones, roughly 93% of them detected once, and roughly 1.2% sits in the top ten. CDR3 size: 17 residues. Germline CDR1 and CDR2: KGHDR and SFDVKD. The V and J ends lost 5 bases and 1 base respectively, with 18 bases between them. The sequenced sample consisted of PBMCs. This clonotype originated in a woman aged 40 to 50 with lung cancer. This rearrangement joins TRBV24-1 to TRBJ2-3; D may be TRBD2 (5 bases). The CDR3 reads CATSGQGRGKRTDTQYF. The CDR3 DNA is TGTGCCACCAGTGGGCAAGGTCGGGGAAAACGCACAGATACGCAGTATTTT.